The 18 T cell receptor beta chains in this list originate from one sample, sequenced in a study of T-cell reconstitution after alpha-beta-depleted transplantation in children. Preparation of the TCRbeta library involved a method that used unique molecular identifiers. MiXCR, run by TCRdb on the PCR reads, gives a single entry per CDR3 protein. The sample records roughly 500,000 distinct CDR3 sequences, about 33% being singletons. Sample: PBMCs from the stem cell graft donor, taken from the stem cell graft. The receptors originated from a human donor who donated a stem cell graft to a child with aplastic anemia.

The sample holds a few counts of this clonotype. The rearrangement links TRBV5-6 to TRBJ2-1, with 11 bases that match TRBD2. The ends lost 4 bases at V and 7 bases at J; junction bases unmatched: 13. This CDR3 spans 17 amino acids. In germline, CDR1 is SGHDT, CDR2 YYEEEE. CDR3 DNA sequence: TGTGCCAGCAGCGGGACTAGCGGAACCCCCCGTGTGAATGAGCAGTTCTTC. This encodes CASSGTSGTPRVNEQFF.

This clonotype was recorded a few times. The rearrangement uses TRBV7-9 and TRBJ2-1; tentative D call: TRBD2 (6 bases). This CDR3 is 15 amino acids long. Germline CDR1 SEHNR, CDR2 FQNEAQ (reference sequence). V was clipped by 4 bases and J by 7 bases, with 17 bases between them. The CDR3 region has the DNA TGTGCCAGCAGCTCGCCGGGCGGGGTGGGAAATGAGCAGTTCTTC. This translates into CASSSPGGVGNEQFF.

The chain has TRBV7-3 and TRBJ2-5; D unclear. V was pared by 2 bases and J by 1 base, with 5 bases between. The CDR3 is 13 amino acids. Germline CDR1 reads SGHTA; CDR2 reads FQGTGA. CDR3 sequence (DNA): TGTGCCAGCAGCTTAGAACTCCAAGAGACCCAGTACTTC. Translation gives CASSLELQETQYF.

This clonotype turned up a few times. The chain links TRBV29-1 to TRBJ2-3, with D maybe TRBD2 (6 bases). The CDR3 has 10 amino acids. The germline gives CDR1 SQVTM, CDR2 ANQGSEA. With 5 bases removed from V and 8 bases from J, the gap between germline ends came to 8 bases. The CDR3 region is CSVLGGTQYF. The CDR3 coding sequence is TGCAGCGTTCTGGGGGGTACGCAGTATTTT.

This clonotype was found a few times. The rearrangement joins TRBV12-3 or TRBV12-4 to TRBJ1-4; no firm D call. V dropped 7 bases and J dropped 8 bases, with 23 bases sitting between them. This CDR3 region has 16 residues. The CDR3 loop is CASTLGWGRDNEKLFF. CDR3 in DNA: TGTGCCAGCACCCTAGGCTGGGGAAGGGATAACGAAAAACTGTTTTTT.

This clonotype was observed a handful of times. This sequence joins TRBV19 and TRBJ2-2; TRBD2 agrees at 10 bases. There are 14 residues in the CDR3. CDR1 and CDR2 from the germline V gene are LNHDA and SQIVND (reference sequence). The V gene end was trimmed by 6 bases and the J gene end by 3 bases; junction bases not matched to a gene: 1. The CDR3 DNA is TGTGCCAGTAGGACTAGCGGGTACACCGGGGAGCTGTTTTTT. Residues: CASRTSGYTGELFF.

The rearrangement links TRBV12-3 or TRBV12-4 to TRBJ1-4; 11 bases are shared with TRBD1. CDR3 length: 14 residues. The V segment lost 9 bases and the J segment 6 bases; nucleotides outside the gene matches: 6. The CDR3 is CASSMGQGDEKLFF. The CDR3 DNA reads TGTGCCAGTTCGATGGGACAGGGGGATGAAAAACTGTTTTTT.

The chain joins TRBV7-2 to TRBJ1-2; D unresolved. In germline, CDR1 is SGHTA, CDR2 FQGNSA. The CDR3 has 13 amino acids. Trimming left V 1 base short and J 6 bases short, with 9 bases between. The CDR3 DNA follows: TGTGCCAGCAGCTTAGTCCTCGTCGATGGCTACACCTTC. Translating it yields CASSLVLVDGYTF.

The gene calls are TRBV7-6 and TRBJ2-2; TRBD1 matches at 10 bases. The CDR3 has 17 amino acids. Germline V CDR1 and CDR2: SGHVS, FNYEAQ. The V gene end was trimmed by 1 base and the J gene end by 4 bases; junction bases not matched to a gene: 6. The chain's CDR3 is CASSLVRDRGPTGELFF. In DNA form, the CDR3 reads TGTGCCAGCAGCTTAGTGAGGGACAGGGGCCCCACCGGGGAGCTGTTTTTT. Full variable domain (missing parts from reference TRBV7-6 and TRBJ2-2): GAGVSQSPRYKVTKRGQDVALRCDPISGHVSLYWYRQALGQGPEFLTYFNYEAQQDKSGLPNDRFSAERPEGSISTLTIQRTEQRDSAMYRCASSLVRDRGPTGELFFGEGSRLTVL.

This clonotype was picked up a small number of times. This chain links TRBV12-3 or TRBV12-4 with TRBJ1-5; 10 nucleotides align to TRBD1. Trimming took 6 bases from V and 0 from J; bases not matched to a gene: 8. The CDR3 consists of 17 residues. The CDR3 here is CASSPGQGYYSNQPQHF. CDR3 in DNA: TGTGCCAGCAGCCCGGGACAGGGGTACTATAGCAATCAGCCCCAGCATTTT.

V and J are TRBV6-2 or TRBV6-3 and TRBJ2-1, with TRBD2 matching 9 bases. The CDR3 covers 17 residues. Germline CDR1 is MNHEY and CDR2 is SVGEGT. The V and J ends lost 2 bases and 3 bases, in that order; junction bases with no gene match: 8. CDR3 residues: CASSYSHGTSHYNEQFF. The CDR3 nucleotides are TGTGCCAGCAGTTACAGCCATGGGACTAGCCACTACAATGAGCAGTTCTTC.

The chain uses TRBV10-3 and TRBJ1-2; unclear D gene. Trimming stripped 7 bases from V and 4 bases from J, with 16 bases between. This CDR3 is 14 amino acids long. In germline, CDR1 is ENHRY, CDR2 SYGVKD. CDR3 DNA sequence: TGTGCCATCAATGACAAGGCCGGGAGCTATGGCTACACCTTC. As protein: CAINDKAGSYGYTF.

This clonotype has a count of ten or more. This chain uses TRBV3-2 with TRBJ2-7. TRBV3-2 is designated a pseudogene. This CDR3 has 13 amino acids. CDR3 DNA: TGTGCCAGCAGCCTAGCATACGGGTACGAGCAGTACTTC. It yields the protein CASSLAYGYEQYF.

The chain is built from TRBV4-3 and TRBJ2-1, with 13 bases aligning to TRBD2. This CDR3 has 17 amino acids. Germline values: CDR1 LGHNA, CDR2 YSLEER. After removal of 1 base from V and 8 bases from J, the junction contained 8 bases not matched to a gene. CDR3 sequence: CASSQVNGLAGEYEQFF. In DNA form, the CDR3 reads TGCGCCAGCAGCCAAGTTAATGGACTAGCGGGAGAGTATGAGCAGTTCTTC.

CDR3 DNA: TGTGCCAGCAGCTGGCGATGGGACACAGATACGCAGTATTTT. This translates into CASSWRWDTDTQYF. The chain employs TRBV7-2 and TRBJ2-3; no reliable D call. CDR1 and CDR2 from the germline V gene are SGHTA and FQGNSA. The V end was cut by 4 bases, the J end by 2 bases, with 10 bases between. The CDR3 covers 14 residues.

V is TRBV18 and J is TRBJ1-1; maybe TRBD1 (5 bases). The CDR3 has 13 residues. The V gene's germline CDR1 is KGHSH and CDR2 LQKENI. V lost 3 bases and J lost 5, with 10 bases in between. CDR3 amino acids: CASSPEGRTEAFF. The CDR3 DNA is TGTGCCAGCTCACCCGAGGGGAGGACTGAAGCTTTCTTT.

This clonotype was counted between two and nine times. The rearrangement uses TRBV12-3 or TRBV12-4 and TRBJ2-5, with 8 positions matching TRBD1. The CDR3 is made up of 14 amino acids. V gave up 6 bases and J gave up 4 bases; unmatched junction bases: 7. In DNA form, the CDR3 reads TGTGCCAGCAGCCTCAGGGGGCGCTTAGAGACCCAGTACTTC. Amino acids: CASSLRGRLETQYF.

The J gene is TRBJ2-3, the V gene TRBV27; 9 positions agree with TRBD1. In germline, CDR1 is MNHEY, CDR2 SMNVEV (reference sequence). The CDR3 has 14 amino acids. J gave up 7 bases and V 7 bases, and 9 bases lay outside the gene matches. CDR3 loop: CASTSTGGANTQYF. The CDR3 DNA sequence: TGTGCCAGCACCTCTACAGGGGGCGCGAATACGCAGTATTTT.